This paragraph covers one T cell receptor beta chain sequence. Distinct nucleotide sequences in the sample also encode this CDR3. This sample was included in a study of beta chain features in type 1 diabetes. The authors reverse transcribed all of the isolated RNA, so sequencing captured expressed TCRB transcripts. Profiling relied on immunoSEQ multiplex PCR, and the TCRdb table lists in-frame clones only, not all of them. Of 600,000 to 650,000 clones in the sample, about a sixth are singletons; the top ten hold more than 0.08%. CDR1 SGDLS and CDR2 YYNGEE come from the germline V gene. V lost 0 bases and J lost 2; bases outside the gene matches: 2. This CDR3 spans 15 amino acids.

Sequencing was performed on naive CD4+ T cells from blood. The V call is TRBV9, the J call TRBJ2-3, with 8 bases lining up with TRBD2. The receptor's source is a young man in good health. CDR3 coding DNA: TGTGCCAGCAGCGTAGCGGGAGGGCCCACAGATACGCAGTATTTT. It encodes CASSVAGGPTDTQYF.